This TCR beta chain was captured in a study of T cells expressing NK-cell markers. Study-level background: Each TCR beta repertoire originated in sorted T cells that were CD3+CD56+NKG2C+, CD3+CD56+NKG2C- or CD3+CD56-NKG2C+.

The CDR3 contains 12 residues. From germline, CDR1 is LNHDA and CDR2 SQIVND (reference sequence). TCR beta libraries carry UMIs added by 5'RACE template switching. TCRdb reprocessed the 5' RACE reads and stores each CDR3 protein as one record, lacking DNA. The table lists 150,000 to 160,000 distinct CDR3 sequences. The rearrangement joins TRBV19 to TRBJ1-2; TCRdb's D gene call, TRBD1, goes unchecked for lack of DNA. The sequenced sample consisted of blood T cells: a sorted CD56 or NKG2C T cell subset, CD4+ or CD8+ T cells, or bulk PBMC T cells (not recorded which). This sequence was found in a woman aged 50 to 60 in good health. The CDR3 protein is CASLLGGDGYTF.